The clone carrying this T cell receptor (beta chain) was detected only a few times. No antigen is known for it. This specimen belongs to a study of identical twins. Unique molecular identifiers were present on cDNA, and template switching added a universal primer site. TCRdb called the 5' RACE reads again in MiXCR, with one record for every CDR3 protein. The top ten clones hold 0.25% to 0.3% of a sample with approximately 1.8 million distinct CDR3 sequences, under 35% of them seen once. Germline loops: CDR1 SGHRS, CDR2 YFSETQ. This CDR3 is built from 16 residues. Unmatched junction bases numbered 7, after V lost 1 base and J lost 2 bases. General study findings and limits: It was cross-sectional statistical analysis, not following the same donors, that the conclusions relied on. Insertions ran lower in abundant cord blood beta clonotypes, though not in memory repertoires.

The material sequenced was cord blood. V gene TRBV5-1 combines with J gene TRBJ2-5, with 8 bases identical to TRBD2. This clonotype was sampled from a newborn girl in good health. The CDR3 sequence: CASSLLAGRRQETQYF. The CDR3 nucleotides are TGCGCCAGCAGCTTGTTAGCGGGGAGAAGGCAAGAGACCCAGTACTTC.